A single sample is the source of the 4 T cell receptor beta chains below, sequenced in a study of control samples from healthy donors and cancer patients. Here immunoSEQ multiplex PCR was the method, and the copy in TCRdb shows in-frame clones only, minus some. The sample lists 90,000 to 95,000 clones, approximately 86% seen once, with approximately 20% in the top ten. The sequenced material came from blood. The receptor source for this set is a man aged 25 to 40 in good health.

This clone occurred once. V gene TRBV23-1 combines with J gene TRBJ2-3; 9 nucleotides match TRBD2. TRBV23-1 is reported as an ORF; its role is uncertain. The CDR3 consists of 15 residues. Losses at the gene ends were 4 bases for V and 1 base for J; bases not matched to a gene: 3. The CDR3 sequence: CASSPPSGGTDTQYF. In nucleotides, the CDR3 is TGCGCCAGCAGTCCACCTAGCGGGGGCACAGATACGCAGTATTTT.

V is TRBV6-1 and J is TRBJ2-3, with TRBD2 identical over 8 bases. V was pared by 0 bases and J by 8 bases, with 1 base of the junction left unmatched. The CDR3 has 13 residues. Germline-derived CDR1 and CDR2 are MNHNS and SASEGT. The CDR3 here is CASSEAGGGTQYF. In DNA form, the CDR3 reads TGTGCCAGCAGTGAAGCCGGGGGGGGTACGCAGTATTTT.

The rearrangement joins TRBV28 to TRBJ2-3, with D perhaps TRBD2 (6 bases). Between the trimmed V and J ends, which lost 1 base and 0 bases, there was a span of 26 bases. Germline loops: CDR1 MDHEN, CDR2 SYDVKM. The CDR3 totals 21 residues. DNA for the CDR3: TGTGCCAGCAGTTTATTAAGCCGGGGCGGGGTCAAACCTGACAGCACAGATACGCAGTATTTT. Translated, it gives CASSLLSRGGVKPDSTDTQYF.

The chain carries TRBV6-5 and TRBJ2-1, with no clear D. Germline V CDR1 and CDR2: MNHEY, SVGAGI. The V end was cut by 0 bases, the J end by 9 bases, with 12 bases between. The CDR3 sequence is 14 residues long. The CDR3 here is CASSYSRRGPEQFF. The DNA of the CDR3 is TGTGCCAGCAGTTACTCGAGACGCGGTCCTGAGCAGTTCTTC.